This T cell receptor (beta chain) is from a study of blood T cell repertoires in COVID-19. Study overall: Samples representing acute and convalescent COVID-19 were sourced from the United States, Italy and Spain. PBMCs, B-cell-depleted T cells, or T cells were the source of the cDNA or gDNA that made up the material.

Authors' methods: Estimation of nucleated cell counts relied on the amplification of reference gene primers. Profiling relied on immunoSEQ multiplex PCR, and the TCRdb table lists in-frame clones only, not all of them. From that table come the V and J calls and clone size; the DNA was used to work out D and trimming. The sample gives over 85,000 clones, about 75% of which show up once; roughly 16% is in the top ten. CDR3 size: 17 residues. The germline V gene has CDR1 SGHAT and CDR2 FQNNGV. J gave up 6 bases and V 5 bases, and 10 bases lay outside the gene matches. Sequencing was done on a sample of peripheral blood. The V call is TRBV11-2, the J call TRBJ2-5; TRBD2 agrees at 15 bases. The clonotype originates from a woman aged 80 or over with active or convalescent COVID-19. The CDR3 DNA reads TGTGCCAGCAGCCCGCTCGGACTAGCGGGAGGGTCAAAGACCCAGTACTTC. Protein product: CASSPLGLAGGSKTQYF.